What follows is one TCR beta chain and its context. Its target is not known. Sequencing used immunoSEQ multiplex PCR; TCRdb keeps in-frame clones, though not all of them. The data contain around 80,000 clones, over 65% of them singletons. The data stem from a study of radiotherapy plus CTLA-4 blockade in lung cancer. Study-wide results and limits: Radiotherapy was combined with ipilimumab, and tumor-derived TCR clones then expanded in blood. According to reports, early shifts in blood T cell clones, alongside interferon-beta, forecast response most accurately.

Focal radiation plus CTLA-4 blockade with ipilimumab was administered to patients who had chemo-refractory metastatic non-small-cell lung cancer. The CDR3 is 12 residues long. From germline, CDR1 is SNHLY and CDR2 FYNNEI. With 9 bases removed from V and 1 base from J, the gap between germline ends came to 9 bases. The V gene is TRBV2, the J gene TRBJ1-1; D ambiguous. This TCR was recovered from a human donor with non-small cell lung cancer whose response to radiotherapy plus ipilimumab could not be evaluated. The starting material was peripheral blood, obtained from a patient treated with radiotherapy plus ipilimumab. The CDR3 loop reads CARLVRNTEAFF. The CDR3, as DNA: TGTGCCAGACTGGTAAGGAACACTGAAGCTTTCTTT.